The 31 T cell receptor beta chains given below trace back to one sample, sequenced in a study of beta chain features in type 1 diabetes. Reverse transcription of all isolated RNA meant that expressed TCRB transcripts were sequenced. Clones were sequenced by immunoSEQ multiplex PCR, and TCRdb holds only the in-frame ones, with some missing. The repertoire holds fewer than 65,000 clones, with roughly three fifths as singletons. The sequenced material came from Tregs from blood. The receptors derive from a woman aged 18-35 years in good health.

This rearrangement joins TRBV18 to TRBJ2-2; D unresolved. Deletions cut 2 bases from V and 0 bases from J, with 10 bases between. The CDR3 sequence is 16 residues long. Germline V gene sequence: CDR1 KGHSH, CDR2 LQKENI. DNA of the CDR3: TGTGCCAGCTCACCATTAGAGGTCGCGAACACCGGGGAGCTGTTTTTT. Translating gives CASSPLEVANTGELFF.

The CDR3 bases are TGTGCCTGGGGGGCAGCGTATGGCTACACCTTC. This translates into CAWGAAYGYTF. This chain uses TRBV30 with TRBJ1-2, with D possibly being TRBD1 (5 bases). Trimming removed 5 bases from V and 5 bases from J, with 9 bases in between. CDR1 and CDR2 (germline): GTSNPN, SVGIG (reference sequence). The CDR3 runs to 11 residues.

About this clone itself: Germline and junction disagree at one end, which may indicate a read error. V usage is TRBV4-1 and J usage is TRBJ1-2; 9 nucleotides match TRBD1. The CDR3 sequence is 16 residues long. Per germline, CDR1 MGHRA and CDR2 YSYEKL. The CDR3 is CASSQERSQGAGGYIF. DNA for the CDR3: TGCGCCAGCAGCCAAGAACGCTCACAGGGGGCAGGTGGCTACATCTTC.

This clone was detected a few times. This chain joins TRBV11-1 and TRBJ2-5; D unclear. Between the trimmed V and J ends, which lost 1 base and 0 bases, there was a span of 6 bases. This CDR3 has 14 amino acids. Per germline, CDR1 SGHAT and CDR2 FQDESV (reference sequence). The CDR3 reads CASSLGGNQETQYF. The DNA for the CDR3 is TGTGCCAGCAGCTTAGGTGGCAACCAAGAGACCCAGTACTTC.

This chain joins TRBV4-1 and TRBJ2-3; the match to TRBD2 covers 8 bases. The CDR3 length is 16 residues. V lost 0 bases and J lost 4; bases outside the gene matches: 6. Germline V gene sequence: CDR1 MGHRA, CDR2 YSYEKL. CDR3 amino acids: CASSQEPGRGADTQYF. CDR3 in DNA: TGCGCCAGCAGCCAAGAACCCGGGAGGGGGGCAGATACGCAGTATTTT.

V gene TRBV6-6 combines with J gene TRBJ2-7; unclear D gene. V was trimmed by 0 bases and J by 5 bases, leaving 8 bases between them. The germline CDR1 and CDR2 sequences are MNHNY and SVGAGI (reference sequence). The length of the CDR3 is 13 residues. The CDR3, as DNA: TGTGCCAGCAGTTACTCCCGCGTGAACGAGCAGTACTTC. Translation: CASSYSRVNEQYF.

CDR3 sequence: CASSSRRRKLETQYF. CDR3 nucleotide sequence: TGTGCCAGCAGCTCTCGGAGGAGGAAATTAGAGACCCAGTACTTC. The J gene is TRBJ2-5, the V gene TRBV13, with D perhaps matching TRBD2 (5 bases). The CDR3 loop spans 15 amino acids. The V end lost 4 bases, the J end lost 4 bases, and 16 bases lay between the germline ends. Germline V gives CDR1 PRHDT, CDR2 FYEKMQ (reference sequence).

The chain carries TRBV30 and TRBJ2-5, with 8 bases that match TRBD2. V lost 0 bases, J lost 5 bases, and 8 bases stayed unmatched. The length of the CDR3 is 15 residues. From germline, CDR1 is GTSNPN and CDR2 SVGIG (reference sequence). This chain's CDR3 is CAWSVNGGVGETQYF. The DNA of the CDR3 is TGTGCCTGGAGTGTGAACGGGGGGGTCGGGGAGACCCAGTACTTC.

This clone occurred a few times. The rearrangement uses TRBV2 and TRBJ2-5, with 9 bases that match TRBD1. The ends lost 8 bases at V and 7 bases at J; junction bases unmatched: 5. CDR1 and CDR2 (germline): SNHLY, FYNNEI. The CDR3 is 12 amino acids. The CDR3 sequence is CASHGQGRTQYF. CDR3 bases: TGTGCCAGCCACGGACAGGGGAGGACCCAGTACTTC.

The rearrangement uses TRBV5-1 and TRBJ2-3, with TRBD2 identical over 10 bases. CDR3 length equals 16 residues. V lost 0 bases to trimming and J lost 6 bases; unmatched junction nucleotides: 7. The V gene's germline CDR1 is SGHRS and CDR2 YFSETQ. This CDR3 reads CASSLEASGGWDTQYF. CDR3 nucleotides: TGCGCCAGCAGCTTGGAGGCTAGCGGGGGTTGGGATACGCAGTATTTT.

The chain employs TRBV2 and TRBJ2-3; 10 bases fit TRBD2. The CDR3 has 15 amino acids. CDR1 and CDR2 (germline): SNHLY, FYNNEI. The trim removed 4 bases at V and 6 bases at J, leaving 7 bases unmatched. In DNA form, the CDR3 reads TGTGCCAGCAGTGCCCCGCTAGCGGGAGTCGATACGCAGTATTTT. Translated: CASSAPLAGVDTQYF.

This clone showed up just a few times. In DNA, the CDR3 is TGTGCCAGCAGCCAGGCGGGGGGGGGCGGCACTGAAGCTTTCTTT. Its protein is CASSQAGGGGTEAFF. The chain uses TRBV4-2 and TRBJ1-1; D perhaps matches TRBD1 (6 bases). Per the germline V gene, CDR1 is LGHNA and CDR2 is YNFKEQ. V lost 3 bases, J lost 4 bases, and 15 bases lay in between. The CDR3 extends over 15 amino acids.

The genes are TRBV4-2 and TRBJ2-1; 8 nucleotides agree with TRBD2. V lost 2 bases and J lost 7; bases outside the gene matches: 13. The CDR3 totals 17 residues. The V gene's germline CDR1 is LGHNA and CDR2 YNFKEQ. As DNA, the CDR3 is TGTGCCAGCAGCCAATATCTTCGGGGGGGCCTTGGGAATGAGCAGTTCTTC. Translation gives CASSQYLRGGLGNEQFF.

This rearrangement joins TRBV7-8 to TRBJ2-5; 11 nucleotides align to TRBD2. The CDR3 is 17 amino acids. Trimming cost V 4 bases and J 5 bases; bases outside gene matches: 12. The V gene's germline CDR1 is SGHVS and CDR2 FQNEAQ. The DNA for the CDR3 is TGTGCCAGCAGCTCGTCCTTAGCGGGGGGGCCGGTCGAGACCCAGTACTTC. Amino acids: CASSSSLAGGPVETQYF.

This clone has just one count. The rearrangement joins TRBV7-2 to TRBJ2-4; 8 nucleotides match TRBD2. CDR3 length: 19 amino acids. CDR1 is SGHTA and CDR2 is FQGNSA in the germline V gene. Trimming removed 2 bases from V and 0 bases from J; junction bases left unmatched: 12. The DNA for the CDR3 is TGTGCCAGCAGCTTAATGGCTAGCGGGCCCCTGTTAGCCAAAAACATTCAGTACTTC. Translation: CASSLMASGPLLAKNIQYF.

The J gene is TRBJ2-1, the V gene TRBV19; D might be TRBD2 (6 bases). Germline loops: CDR1 LNHDA, CDR2 SQIVND (reference sequence). This CDR3 comprises 14 residues. The V and J ends lost 3 bases and 6 bases respectively, with 12 bases between them. CDR3 bases: TGTGCCAGTAGTATCGGCGGAGGGAGCAATGAGCAGTTCTTC. This sequence encodes CASSIGGGSNEQFF. Full variable domain (remainder filled in from reference TRBV19 and TRBJ2-1): DGGITQSPKYLFRKEGQNVTLSCEQNLNHDAMYWYRQDPGQGLRLIYYSQIVNDFQKGDIAEGYSVSREKKESFPLTVTSAQKNPTAFYLCASSIGGGSNEQFFGPGTRLTVL.

The chain links TRBV2 to TRBJ1-2; D is perhaps TRBD1 (6 bases). CDR1 is SNHLY and CDR2 is FYNNEI in the germline V gene. V dropped 2 bases and J dropped 3 bases, with 7 bases sitting between them. The CDR3 is 13 amino acids. CDR3 loop: CASSERTDYGYTF. The CDR3 DNA sequence: TGTGCCAGCAGTGAAAGGACAGACTATGGCTACACCTTC.

The chain recombines TRBV5-1 with TRBJ2-3; tentatively, D is TRBD2 (5 bases). CDR1 and CDR2 (germline): SGHRS, YFSETQ. V lost 0 bases and J 3 bases, leaving 8 bases between the germline ends. The CDR3 spans 14 residues. The DNA for the CDR3 is TGCGCCAGCAGCTTGGAACTAGTGACAGATACGCAGTATTTT. Amino acids: CASSLELVTDTQYF.

The V and J genes are TRBV5-1 and TRBJ1-6; no reliable D call. Germline V CDR1 and CDR2: SGHRS, YFSETQ. V was trimmed by 7 bases and J by 10 bases, leaving 15 bases between them. This CDR3 has 13 residues. In DNA form, the CDR3 reads TGCGCCAGCCGGGGTGGGGAGCGCTCACCCCTCCACTTT. It yields the protein CASRGGERSPLHF.

The chain links TRBV28 to TRBJ1-1; 9 positions match TRBD1. This CDR3 comprises 16 residues. V lost 3 bases and J lost 4; bases outside the gene matches: 9. Germline loops: CDR1 MDHEN, CDR2 SYDVKM. The CDR3 DNA reads TGTGCCAGCAGTTTCCGACAGGGGGGTTTTCCCACTGAAGCTTTCTTT. This encodes CASSFRQGGFPTEAFF. The variable domain in full, with the rest retrieved from reference TRBV28 and TRBJ1-1, is DVKVTQSSRYLVKRTGEKVFLECVQDMDHENMFWYRQDPGLGLRLIYFSYDVKMKEKGDIPEGYSVSREKKERFSLILESASTNQTSMYLCASSFRQGGFPTEAFFGQGTRLTVV.

V is TRBV25-1 and J is TRBJ1-1; TRBD1 agrees at 7 bases. Germline V gene data show CDR1 as MGHDK and CDR2 as SYGVNS. The V and J ends lost 6 bases and 6 bases, in that order; junction bases with no gene match: 7. This CDR3 spans 13 amino acids. The CDR3 loop is CASRQGPFPEAFF. DNA for the CDR3: TGTGCCAGCAGACAGGGGCCATTTCCTGAAGCTTTCTTT.

This clone was counted a few times. The CDR3 bases are TGTGCCAGCTCACCAAGTACTGGCACAGATACGCAGTATTTT. Amino acid sequence: CASSPSTGTDTQYF. The V and J genes are TRBV18 and TRBJ2-3; D uncertain. Deletions cut 2 bases from V and 1 base from J, with 7 bases between. Germline V lookup: CDR1 KGHSH, CDR2 LQKENI. This CDR3 region has 14 residues.

The CDR3 DNA reads TGTGCCAGCAGCTTAGCCCGAGTAACCGGGGAGCTGTTTTTT. It codes for CASSLARVTGELFF. The chain carries TRBV7-2 and TRBJ2-2; D ambiguous. V lost 0 bases and J 5 bases, leaving 7 bases between the germline ends. The CDR3 is made up of 14 amino acids. Per germline, CDR1 SGHTA and CDR2 FQGNSA.

V usage is TRBV4-3 and J usage is TRBJ2-3; the match to TRBD2 covers 9 bases. The CDR3 spans 17 residues. Trimming took 4 bases from V and 1 from J; bases not matched to a gene: 9. Germline V gene lookup returns CDR1 LGHNA and CDR2 YSLEER. DNA for the CDR3: TGCGCCAGCAGCCCCATGGTCAGCGGGGGGCGCACAGATACGCAGTATTTT. As protein: CASSPMVSGGRTDTQYF.

This chain links TRBV27 with TRBJ1-4, with D unresolved. Trimming took 3 bases from V and 8 from J, leaving 13 bases between them. This CDR3 region has 14 residues. The V gene's germline CDR1 is MNHEY and CDR2 SMNVEV (reference sequence). In nucleotides, the CDR3 is TGTGCCAGCAGTTTTAGAGGAGTAGGAGAAAAACTGTTTTTT. This codes for CASSFRGVGEKLFF.

The chain links TRBV7-2 to TRBJ1-5; D is undetermined. The CDR3 consists of 17 residues. Trimming left V 1 base short and J 0 bases short, with 13 bases between. Germline CDR1 is SGHTA and CDR2 is FQGNSA. The CDR3 protein is CASSLGSAGNSNQPQHF. CDR3 nucleotide sequence: TGTGCCAGCAGCTTAGGATCTGCGGGAAATAGCAATCAGCCCCAGCATTTT.

This rearrangement joins TRBV6-4 to TRBJ1-5; D is ambiguous. Trimming shortened V by 4 bases and J by 2 bases, and 27 bases separated the two germline ends. The CDR3 covers 20 residues. Germline-derived CDR1 and CDR2 are MRHNA and SNTAGT. This chain's CDR3 is CASSGNFSEAAERGNQPQHF. CDR3 coding DNA: TGTGCCAGCAGTGGTAATTTTTCAGAGGCGGCTGAACGAGGCAATCAGCCCCAGCATTTT.

The chain carries TRBV7-2 and TRBJ2-7; possible D gene TRBD2, 5 bases. The ends were cut back, 5 bases at V and 6 bases at J, with 11 bases in the middle. This CDR3 contains 12 residues. Germline V gives CDR1 SGHTA, CDR2 FQGNSA. The CDR3 DNA follows: TGTGCCAGCAGCCCCCCAGGACTCGAGCAGTACTTC. Amino acids: CASSPPGLEQYF.

In its sample, this clone was seen a few times. This sequence joins TRBV5-1 and TRBJ2-3; maybe TRBD2 (5 bases). CDR3 size: 15 residues. V was shortened by 1 base and J by 4 bases, with 13 bases between the two germline ends. In germline, CDR1 is SGHRS, CDR2 YFSETQ. The CDR3 loop is CASSLLKGGSDTQYF. As DNA, the CDR3 is TGCGCCAGCAGCTTGTTAAAAGGAGGTTCAGATACGCAGTATTTT.

Concerning this clone itself: Within the sample, other DNA sequences also encode this same CDR3. The chain employs TRBV30 and TRBJ1-2; 7 nucleotides agree with TRBD1. This CDR3 comprises 13 residues. V was clipped by 1 base and J by 1 base; unmatched bases: 0. Germline CDR1 GTSNPN, CDR2 SVGIG (reference sequence). The CDR3 coding sequence is TGTGCCTGGAGTGGACAGGGTAACTATGGCTACACCTTC. Amino acids: CAWSGQGNYGYTF.

The chain employs TRBV2 and TRBJ2-6, with 12 nucleotides matching TRBD1. From germline, CDR1 is SNHLY and CDR2 FYNNEI. The CDR3 spans 19 residues. J was trimmed by 3 bases and V by 8 bases; bases with no gene match: 14. Here the CDR3 DNA reads TGTGCCAGCTTACGGTGGGGACAGGGGGCTTTCGGTGGGGCCAACGTCCTGACTTTC. As protein: CASLRWGQGAFGGANVLTF. Full variable domain (rest looked up from reference TRBV2 and TRBJ2-6): EPEVTQTPSHQVTQMGQEVILRCVPISNHLYFYWYRQILGQKVEFLVSFYNNEISEKSEIFDDQFSVERPDGSNFTLKIRSTKLEDSAMYFCASLRWGQGAFGGANVLTFGAGSRLTVL.